Below, 32 T cell receptor beta chains from the same sample are listed, as sequenced in a study of T cells in severe cutaneous drug reactions. Bulk and single-cell libraries used iRepertoire multiplex PCR with TCR subtype-specific primers. TCRdb re-called the multiplex PCR reads, yielding one record per CDR3 amino acid sequence without DNA. The repertoire table contains about 3,800 distinct CDR3 sequences. The patients sequenced had a carbamazepine-induced Stevens-Johnson syndrome or toxic epidermal necrolysis reaction. The sequencing sample was made of PBMCs. All receptors derive from a human donor with Stevens-Johnson syndrome, a severe cutaneous drug reaction.

This clonotype ranks as medium-sized in terms of frequency. The genes are TRBV29-1 and TRBJ1-3. The CDR3 spans 13 residues. Germline loops: CDR1 SQVTM, CDR2 ANQGSEA. The CDR3 loop reads CSAIQGSGNTIYF.

Considering frequency, this clonotype is medium-sized. V usage is TRBV6-5 and J usage is TRBJ2-3. This CDR3 region has 13 residues. Germline V gives CDR1 MNHEY, CDR2 SVGAGI. The CDR3 region is CASSYSSTDTQYF.

This clonotype is labeled medium-sized based on frequency. The CDR3 here is CASSQALTGRKGNQPQHF. The genes are TRBV4-1 and TRBJ1-5; without DNA, the TCRdb call of TRBD1 cannot be checked. The CDR3 extends over 18 amino acids. Per germline, CDR1 MGHRA and CDR2 YSYEKL.

V usage is TRBV19 and J usage is TRBJ2-1; TCRdb's D gene call, TRBD2, goes unchecked for lack of DNA. From germline, CDR1 is LNHDA and CDR2 SQIVND (reference sequence). The CDR3 is made up of 16 amino acids. CDR3 sequence: CASSLNSGRVYNEQFF.

V gene TRBV19 combines with J gene TRBJ1-4. The CDR3 covers 15 residues. Germline assignment: CDR1 LNHDA and CDR2 SQIVND (reference sequence). CDR3 in amino acids: CASKRAGTANEKLFF.

CDR3 loop: CASSRDSYEQYF. This chain connects TRBV18 to TRBJ2-7; the D call of TRBD1 rests on TCRdb alone, since no DNA is present to check it. The V gene's germline CDR1 is KGHSH and CDR2 LQKENI. There are 12 residues in the CDR3.

This clonotype is labeled medium-sized based on frequency. This sequence joins TRBV9 and TRBJ1-1. In germline, CDR1 is SGDLS, CDR2 YYNGEE. This CDR3 spans 14 amino acids. The CDR3 is CASSVVPENTEAFF.

This rearrangement joins TRBV2 to TRBJ1-1; as DNA is missing, the TRBD1 call by TCRdb cannot be tested. This CDR3 comprises 14 residues. Germline loops: CDR1 SNHLY, CDR2 FYNNEI. The CDR3 reads CASTYPPLNTEAFF.

This sequence joins TRBV10-3 and TRBJ2-6; TCRdb gives TRBD1 as the D gene, but with no DNA this cannot be confirmed. The CDR3 is made up of 20 amino acids. Germline V gene sequence: CDR1 ENHRY, CDR2 SYGVKD. The CDR3 sequence: CAISAGDREYRGPGANVLTF.

The chain joins TRBV27 to TRBJ1-6. The CDR3 runs 15 residues. The germline gives CDR1 MNHEY, CDR2 SMNVEV (reference sequence). CDR3 protein: CASSFLGVGDSPLHF.

This chain links TRBV4-3 with TRBJ1-2. Germline V CDR1 and CDR2: LGHNA, YSLEER. This CDR3 contains 12 residues. The CDR3 here is CASSQDQAGYTF.

The chain uses TRBV19 and TRBJ1-1; the TCRdb call, TRBD1, lacks DNA for checking. CDR1 and CDR2 (germline): LNHDA, SQIVND (reference sequence). The CDR3 consists of 12 residues. CDR3 sequence: CASSLQGTEAFF.

This clonotype is identified as medium-sized from frequency. This chain joins TRBV2 and TRBJ1-2; TCRdb designates TRBD1, a call that cannot be tested without DNA. The CDR3 is 12 residues long. Germline V gene sequence: CDR1 SNHLY, CDR2 FYNNEI. The CDR3 spells CASREGREGYTF.

The genes are TRBV12-3 or TRBV12-4 and TRBJ2-7; TCRdb proposes TRBD1, but this gene call is untestable without DNA. The length of the CDR3 is 13 residues. The CDR3 loop reads CASRPTGTYEQYF.

This chain uses TRBV27 with TRBJ1-5; TCRdb designates TRBD1, a call that cannot be tested without DNA. Looked up from germline, CDR1 is MNHEY and CDR2 is SMNVEV (reference sequence). The CDR3 is 13 residues long. The CDR3 loop reads CASSLWANQPQHF.

The chain uses TRBV10-3 and TRBJ2-5; TCRdb returns TRBD2, unconfirmable since there is no DNA. CDR3 length: 13 residues. Germline assignment: CDR1 ENHRY and CDR2 SYGVKD. The CDR3 sequence: CAIKRENQETQYF.

The CDR3 reads CASSQEGLAVNEQFF. V and J are TRBV4-1 and TRBJ2-1; TCRdb's assignment of TRBD2 cannot be checked, as there is no DNA. The CDR3 sequence is 15 residues long. Germline loops: CDR1 MGHRA, CDR2 YSYEKL.

J is TRBJ2-1 and V is TRBV4-2. This CDR3 region has 16 residues. Germline loops: CDR1 LGHNA, CDR2 YNFKEQ. This chain's CDR3 is CASSQDGLGSLIEQFF.

The chain joins TRBV28 to TRBJ2-3; TCRdb's D gene call, TRBD1, goes unchecked for lack of DNA. Germline-derived CDR1 and CDR2 are MDHEN and SYDVKM. This CDR3 comprises 13 residues. The CDR3 sequence: CATRDRALDTQYF.

The chain employs TRBV7-9 and TRBJ2-1; there is no DNA to check the TCRdb D call of TRBD2. The CDR3 has 15 amino acids. From germline, CDR1 is SEHNR and CDR2 FQNEAQ (reference sequence). Here the CDR3 reads CASSLAPLMVNEQFF.

The chain combines TRBV12-3 or TRBV12-4 with TRBJ1-5; the TCRdb D gene call, TRBD1, has no DNA to confirm it. This CDR3 is 14 amino acids long. The CDR3 protein is CASSRKQGTQPQHF.

According to its frequency, this clonotype is medium-sized. The chain couples TRBV2 to TRBJ2-7. The V gene's germline CDR1 is SNHLY and CDR2 FYNNEI. The CDR3 runs 12 residues. CDR3: CASGEIKNEQYF.

The gene calls are TRBV7-2 and TRBJ2-1; lacking DNA, the TRBD2 call made by TCRdb goes unchecked. Germline V CDR1 and CDR2: SGHTA, FQGNSA. The CDR3 spans 21 residues. The CDR3 here is CASSFPRDQRPLVSSYNEQFF.

The chain recombines TRBV27 with TRBJ1-1. Germline V lookup: CDR1 MNHEY, CDR2 SMNVEV (reference sequence). This CDR3 region has 13 residues. The chain's CDR3 is CASFREGFTEAFF.

According to its frequency, this clonotype is medium-sized. The gene calls are TRBV18 and TRBJ2-7. The germline gives CDR1 KGHSH, CDR2 LQKENI. This CDR3 comprises 14 residues. The CDR3: CASSPQDGSYEQYF. The whole variable domain, remainder taken from reference TRBV18 and TRBJ2-7, is NAGVMQNPRHLVRRRGQEARLRCSPMKGHSHVYWYRQLPEEGLKFMVYLQKENIIDESGMPKERFSAEFPKEGPSILRIQQVVRGDSAAYFCASSPQDGSYEQYFGPGTRLTVT.

The V and J genes are TRBV28 and TRBJ1-1; the D call from TCRdb, TRBD1, cannot be confirmed without DNA. This CDR3 region has 15 residues. The germline V gene has CDR1 MDHEN and CDR2 SYDVKM. The CDR3 protein is CASSPPLGGPTEAFF.

The chain joins TRBV19 to TRBJ1-5; TCRdb calls TRBD1, which cannot be checked without DNA. The CDR3 loop spans 16 amino acids. The germline V gene has CDR1 LNHDA and CDR2 SQIVND (reference sequence). CDR3 loop: CASISTGSLSNQPQHF.

The V gene is TRBV20-1, the J gene TRBJ2-2; TCRdb indicates TRBD1, and absent DNA this call remains unverified. This CDR3 region has 14 residues. Germline CDR1 DFQATT, CDR2 SNEGSKA (reference sequence). CDR3 protein: CSARGQGEVGELFF.

The chain couples TRBV27 to TRBJ2-7; TCRdb gives TRBD1 as the D gene, but with no DNA this cannot be confirmed. Germline assignment: CDR1 MNHEY and CDR2 SMNVEV (reference sequence). The CDR3 covers 15 residues. The CDR3 protein is CASSLIRGVSYEQYF.

The chain combines TRBV12-3 or TRBV12-4 with TRBJ2-1. This CDR3 spans 15 amino acids. The CDR3 loop reads CASSLFIGSYNEQFF.

CDR3 residues: CAWSSLEGAHTGELFF. The chain has TRBV30 and TRBJ2-2; checking the TCRdb D call of TRBD1 is not possible without DNA. The germline gives CDR1 GTSNPN, CDR2 SVGIG (reference sequence). The CDR3 runs 16 residues. The variable domain in full, with the rest retrieved from reference TRBV30 and TRBJ2-2, is SQTIHQWPATLVQPVGSPLSLECTVEGTSNPNLYWYRQAAGRGLQLLFYSVGIGQISSEVPQNLSASRPQDRQFILSSKKLLLSDSGFYLCAWSSLEGAHTGELFFGEGSRLTVL.

J is TRBJ2-7 and V is TRBV6-2 or TRBV6-3; the TCRdb call, TRBD1, lacks DNA for checking. Germline loops: CDR1 MNHEY, CDR2 SVGEGT. CDR3 size: 15 residues. CDR3 loop: CASSYSAGTGREQYF.